This T cell receptor beta chain emerged from a study of blood T cell repertoires in COVID-19. Across the study: Acute-phase and convalescent COVID-19 samples originated in the United States, Italy and Spain. T cells, B-cell-depleted T cells, or PBMCs provided the cDNA or gDNA that served as material.

In the study's own analysis: Quantification of nucleated cells was approximated via reference gene primer amplification. Clones were read by immunoSEQ multiplex PCR, and TCRdb kept only the in-frame ones, dropping some. From that table come the V and J calls and clone size; the DNA was used to work out D and trimming. The sample shows some 99,000 clones, 70% to 90% of them seen only once. The CDR3 has 17 amino acids. The germline V and J ends were trimmed by 0 bases and 3 bases, with 12 bases remaining between them. Looked up from germline, CDR1 is LGHDT and CDR2 is YNNKEL (reference sequence). This TCR was sampled from a man in his 70s with acute or convalescent COVID-19. The chain couples TRBV3-1 (or the pseudogene TRBV3-2) to TRBJ2-6, with D possibly being TRBD1 (5 bases). The sample taken for sequencing was peripheral blood. CDR3 in amino acids: CASSQDPRANGANVLTF. Here the CDR3 DNA reads TGTGCCAGCAGCCAAGATCCCAGGGCGAATGGGGCCAACGTCCTGACTTTC.